This T cell receptor beta chain was sequenced for a study of T cell repertoires in cytomegalovirus infection (dated by TCRdb to 2018 to 2020). Broadly, across the study: The HLA type of each donor mattered for the analysis, because public TCR beta signatures pointed to carriage of CMV infection along with the matching HLA type. On the study overall, not on this receptor specifically: In both this cohort and an independent roughly 350-donor cohort, the cumulative frequency of public TCR beta family members distinguished carriers of CMV infection plus the relevant HLA type. The ex vivo response was dominated by HLA-C-restricted CMV-specific TCR beta clonotypes, and the single most frequent clonotype in two of eight donors was supplied by these HLA-C-restricted clonotypes.

The sequencer listed for this sample is Illumina HiSeq 1500. TCRdb redid the processing of the public reads, applying fastp at Q25 and MiXCR, and retained in-frame beta chains. Records with the same CDR3 protein are collapsed into one entry carrying the most frequent genes and DNA. For this sample there are about 680,000 distinct CDR3 sequences; roughly a quarter appear just once. Of the sample, 7% to 9% falls within the top ten clones. This clonotype was picked up many times. Its antigen remains undetermined. No quality values exist for individual bases; no much larger clone is one base distant. V is cut by 5 bases and J by 4 bases, and the space between the germline ends is 20 bases. Taken from the germline V gene, the CDR1 and CDR2 loops are SGHVS and FNYEAQ. Spanning cysteine to phenylalanine, the CDR3 consists of 16 amino acids. Just CDR3 DNA is preserved here, 48 bases in frame from base 1.

The V and J genes are TRBV7-6 and TRBJ1-2, with the D gene too uncertain to name. This receptor was taken from a human donor in good health (CMV status not recorded). Some clones in this sample may be carry-over from other donors' samples. Sequencing was carried out using CD8+ T cells from PBMCs. At the DNA level, the sequence is TGTGCCAGCAGCACCTCCGTCGGGAGGGAAGCCTATGGCTACACCTTC. It is translated as CASSTSVGREAYGYTF.